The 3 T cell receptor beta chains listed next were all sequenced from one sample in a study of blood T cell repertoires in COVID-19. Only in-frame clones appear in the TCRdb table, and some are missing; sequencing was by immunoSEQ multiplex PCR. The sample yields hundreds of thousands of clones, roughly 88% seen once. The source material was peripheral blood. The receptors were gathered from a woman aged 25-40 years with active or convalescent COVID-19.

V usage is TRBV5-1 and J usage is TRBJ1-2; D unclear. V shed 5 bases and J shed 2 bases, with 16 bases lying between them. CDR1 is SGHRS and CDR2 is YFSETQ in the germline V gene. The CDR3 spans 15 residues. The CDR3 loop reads CASSSGVLGNYGYTF. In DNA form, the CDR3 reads TGCGCCAGCAGTTCCGGGGTTTTAGGGAACTATGGCTACACCTTC.

This CDR3 is CASSAQKTSGGNNEQFF. DNA of the CDR3: TGTGCCAGCAGCGCTCAAAAGACTAGCGGGGGCAACAATGAGCAGTTCTTC. The rearrangement links TRBV11-2 to TRBJ2-1; 12 nucleotides match TRBD2. J lost 5 bases, V lost 5 bases, and 10 bases had no gene match. Germline V gene sequence: CDR1 SGHAT, CDR2 FQNNGV. The CDR3 has 17 amino acids.

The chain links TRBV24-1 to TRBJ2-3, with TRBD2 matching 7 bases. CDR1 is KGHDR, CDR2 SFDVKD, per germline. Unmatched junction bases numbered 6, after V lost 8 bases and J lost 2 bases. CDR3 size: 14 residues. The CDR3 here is CATTWDYLTDTQYF. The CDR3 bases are TGTGCCACCACCTGGGACTACCTCACAGATACGCAGTATTTT.